The 25 T cell receptor beta chains below all came from one sample that was sequenced in a study of blood T cell repertoires in COVID-19. The method was immunoSEQ multiplex PCR; TCRdb's version includes in-frame clones alone and lacks a portion of them. This table has 130,000 to 150,000 clones, about 90% appearing once. Sequenced material: peripheral blood. These receptors originate from a human donor in a cohort sampled during active COVID-19.

A remark on this clone: Different DNA sequences within this sample yield the same CDR3. The chain combines TRBV5-6 with TRBJ2-3, with 12 bases lining up with TRBD2. Per germline, CDR1 SGHDT and CDR2 YYEEEE. This CDR3 has 17 amino acids. V trimming: 4 bases; J trimming: 0 bases; junction bases outside the gene matches: 6. The CDR3 sequence: CASSRRLAGDSTDTQYF. The DNA of the CDR3 is TGTGCCAGCAGCCGTCGACTAGCGGGGGATAGCACAGATACGCAGTATTTT.

This clone is a singleton in its sample. This chain links TRBV28 with TRBJ2-4; 10 positions match TRBD2. Germline CDR1 reads MDHEN; CDR2 reads SYDVKM. V was pared by 4 bases and J by 0 bases, with 9 bases of the junction left unmatched. The CDR3 has 18 amino acids. In DNA form, the CDR3 reads TGTGCCAGCAGTTCTGTGGCTAGCGGGGGATTAGCCAAAAACATTCAGTACTTC. As protein: CASSSVASGGLAKNIQYF.

The chain has TRBV4-1 and TRBJ2-3, with 8 bases that match TRBD2. V shed 2 bases and J 4 bases; nucleotides not matched to a gene: 8. The CDR3 is made up of 16 amino acids. Germline V lookup: CDR1 MGHRA, CDR2 YSYEKL. As DNA, the CDR3 is TGCGCCAGCAGCCAACCCGGACTAGCACGAGCAGATACGCAGTATTTT. Residues: CASSQPGLARADTQYF.

The V gene is TRBV5-8, the J gene TRBJ1-6, with 9 bases that match TRBD1. Germline V gives CDR1 SGHTS, CDR2 YDEGEE. The length of the CDR3 is 15 residues. J gave up 10 bases and V 3 bases, and 8 bases lay outside the gene matches. CDR3 coding DNA: TGTGCCAGCAGCTCCACCGGGACAGGGCCCTCACCCCTCCACTTT. It encodes CASSSTGTGPSPLHF.

In regard to this clone: This CDR3 is also generated by other DNA sequences in the sample. The J gene is TRBJ2-5, the V gene TRBV18; no clear D gene. Trimming took 4 bases from V and 2 from J, leaving 2 bases between them. Per the germline V gene, CDR1 is KGHSH and CDR2 is LQKENI. CDR3 length: 11 residues. Here the CDR3 DNA reads TGTGCCAGCTCACTACAAGAGACCCAGTACTTC. Translating it yields CASSLQETQYF.

The chain links TRBV3-1 (or the pseudogene TRBV3-2) to TRBJ2-5, with 8 nucleotides matching TRBD2. This CDR3 is 14 amino acids long. Germline CDR1 and CDR2: LGHDT and YNNKEL (reference sequence). Trimming at V came to 1 base and at J to 10 bases, leaving 8 bases not matched to a gene. The CDR3 nucleotides read TGTGCCAGCAGCCAAGTTACTAGCGGTAGTATCCAGTACTTC. Its translation is CASSQVTSGSIQYF.

The chain employs TRBV4-3 and TRBJ1-2; D uncertain. This CDR3 is 15 amino acids long. The V gene's germline CDR1 is LGHNA and CDR2 YSLEER. Trimming removed 0 bases from V and 4 bases from J, with 12 bases in between. CDR3 loop: CASSQDMATTYGYTF. CDR3 nucleotides: TGCGCCAGCAGCCAAGATATGGCAACCACCTATGGCTACACCTTC.

The CDR3 DNA reads as TGTGCCAGCAGCGTAGCTACCATGAACACTGAAGCTTTCTTT. It yields the protein CASSVATMNTEAFF. The genes are TRBV9 and TRBJ1-1; unclear D gene. The germline CDR1 and CDR2 sequences are SGDLS and YYNGEE. The CDR3 consists of 14 residues. Trimming left V 0 bases short and J 0 bases short, with 6 bases between. The whole variable domain, remainder taken from reference TRBV9 and TRBJ1-1, is DSGVTQTPKHLITATGQRVTLRCSPRSGDLSVYWYQQSLDQGLQFLIQYYNGEERAKGNILERFSAQQFPDLHSELNLSSLELGDSALYFCASSVATMNTEAFFGQGTRLTVV.

The CDR3 here is CASSLAGPRGTDTQYF. For the CDR3, the DNA is TGCGCCAGCAGCTTGGCAGGACCGAGGGGCACAGATACGCAGTATTTT. The J gene is TRBJ2-3, the V gene TRBV5-1; weak D call: TRBD2 (5 bases). The CDR3 runs to 16 residues. CDR1 is SGHRS and CDR2 is YFSETQ in the germline V gene. Trimming took 0 bases from V and 1 from J, leaving 12 bases between them.

The gene calls are TRBV4-1 and TRBJ1-1; 7 bases align to TRBD1. J gave up 3 bases and V 0 bases, and 7 bases lay outside the gene matches. Germline values: CDR1 MGHRA, CDR2 YSYEKL. The CDR3 runs to 16 residues. This CDR3 is CASSQEGGGSDTEAFF. For the CDR3, the DNA is TGCGCCAGCAGCCAAGAAGGAGGGGGCTCGGACACTGAAGCTTTCTTT.

This sequence joins TRBV7-2 and TRBJ1-4; the match to TRBD1 covers 7 bases. V lost 5 bases to trimming and J lost 6 bases; unmatched junction nucleotides: 9. The CDR3 length is 15 residues. The germline V gene has CDR1 SGHTA and CDR2 FQGNSA. CDR3 loop: CASSDNRGLYEKLFF. The CDR3 region has the DNA TGTGCCAGCAGCGACAACAGGGGTCTATATGAAAAACTGTTTTTT.

J is TRBJ1-6 and V is TRBV25-1; D may be TRBD1 (5 bases). CDR1 and CDR2 from the germline V gene are MGHDK and SYGVNS. CDR3 length: 13 residues. V gave up 3 bases and J gave up 8 bases, with 8 bases separating them. The CDR3 spells CASSDRADSPLHF. DNA of the CDR3: TGTGCCAGCAGTGACAGGGCCGATTCACCCCTCCACTTT.

The rearrangement links TRBV5-8 to TRBJ2-2; perhaps TRBD1 as D (5 bases). Germline assignment: CDR1 SGHTS and CDR2 YDEGEE. The CDR3 is 16 amino acids. Trimming stripped 6 bases from V and 1 base from J, with 16 bases between. The CDR3 DNA is TGTGCCAGCACTCGAACAGGAATAGTGAACACCGGGGAGCTGTTTTTT. It codes for CASTRTGIVNTGELFF.

The V call is TRBV7-9, the J call TRBJ2-4; D perhaps matches TRBD2 (6 bases). The CDR3 sequence is 16 residues long. V lost 4 bases to trimming and J lost 0 bases, with 13 bases between them. Looked up from germline, CDR1 is SEHNR and CDR2 is FQNEAQ (reference sequence). The CDR3 DNA sequence: TGTGCCAGCAGCTCCCTAGCGTCCTTAGCCAAAAACATTCAGTACTTC. It codes for CASSSLASLAKNIQYF. The full variable domain, completed using reference TRBV7-9 and TRBJ2-4, is DTGVSQNPRHKITKRGQNVTFRCDPISEHNRLYWYRQTLGQGPEFLTYFQNEAQLEKSRLLSDRFSAERPKGSFSTLEIQRTEQGDSAMYLCASSSLASLAKNIQYFGAGTRLSVL.

The genes are TRBV28 and TRBJ2-7; 7 nucleotides agree with TRBD1. The germline V gene has CDR1 MDHEN and CDR2 SYDVKM. J lost 3 bases, V lost 6 bases, and 8 bases had no gene match. The CDR3 contains 14 residues. The CDR3 coding sequence is TGTGCCAGCAGACCGGGACAGCCGCGCTACGAGCAGTACTTC. Residues: CASRPGQPRYEQYF.

This chain links TRBV11-3 with TRBJ2-1; 9 bases fit TRBD1. Germline V gene lookup returns CDR1 SGHNT and CDR2 YENEEA. V was clipped by 6 bases and J by 5 bases; unmatched bases: 5. This CDR3 has 14 residues. CDR3 loop: CASSAGTGNNEQFF. The CDR3 DNA follows: TGTGCCAGCAGTGCCGGGACAGGGAACAATGAGCAGTTCTTC. The variable domain in full, with the rest retrieved from reference TRBV11-3 and TRBJ2-1, is EAGVVQSPRYKIIEKKQPVAFWCNPISGHNTLYWYLQNLGQGPELLIRYENEEAVDDSQLPKDRFSAERLKGVDSTLKIQPAELGDSAVYLCASSAGTGNNEQFFGPGTRLTVL.

The chain joins TRBV19 to TRBJ2-5, with D possibly matching TRBD1 (6 bases). The CDR3 spans 15 residues. V shed 4 bases and J shed 5 bases, with 17 bases lying between them. In germline, CDR1 is LNHDA, CDR2 SQIVND (reference sequence). The CDR3 region has the DNA TGTGCCAGTAGTACGACAGGTACCACAATTGAGACCCAGTACTTC. Translated: CASSTTGTTIETQYF.

The gene calls are TRBV11-2 and TRBJ1-5; D gene uncertain. V lost 2 bases, J lost 4 bases, and 12 bases lay in between. Looked up from germline, CDR1 is SGHAT and CDR2 is FQNNGV. The CDR3 spans 15 residues. As DNA, the CDR3 is TGTGCCAGCAGCTTATCCGGTCGATCAAATCAGCCCCAGCATTTT. Translating gives CASSLSGRSNQPQHF. Full variable domain (outside the CDR3, taken from reference TRBV11-2 and TRBJ1-5): EAGVAQSPRYKIIEKRQSVAFWCNPISGHATLYWYQQILGQGPKLLIQFQNNGVVDDSQLPKDRFSAERLKGVDSTLKIQPAKLEDSAVYLCASSLSGRSNQPQHFGDGTRLSIL.

This clone is a singleton in its sample. This chain uses TRBV27 with TRBJ1-1, with TRBD1 identical over 9 bases. The junction had 9 bases not matched to a gene; V was cut back by 5 bases and J by 5 bases. From germline, CDR1 is MNHEY and CDR2 SMNVEV (reference sequence). The CDR3 sequence is 15 residues long. CDR3 coding DNA: TGTGCCAGCAGTCTAGAACAGGGGGCGGGAACTGAAGCTTTCTTT. This gives the protein CASSLEQGAGTEAFF.

The chain combines TRBV7-9 with TRBJ2-1; TRBD1 might be the D (6 bases). The CDR3 has 15 amino acids. V lost 1 base and J lost 7, with 14 bases in between. CDR1 and CDR2 (germline): SEHNR, FQNEAQ (reference sequence). This CDR3 reads CASSLGQGQGNEQFF. DNA of the CDR3: TGTGCCAGCAGCTTAGGGCAGGGGCAGGGGAATGAGCAGTTCTTC. Filled out from reference TRBV7-9 and TRBJ2-1, the complete variable domain reads DTGVSQNPRHKITKRGQNVTFRCDPISEHNRLYWYRQTLGQGPEFLTYFQNEAQLEKSRLLSDRFSAERPKGSFSTLEIQRTEQGDSAMYLCASSLGQGQGNEQFFGPGTRLTVL.

This sequence joins TRBV4-3 and TRBJ2-2; perhaps TRBD2 as D (6 bases). The CDR3 runs 15 residues. V was shortened by 4 bases and J by 1 base, with 10 bases between the two germline ends. Germline CDR1 and CDR2: LGHNA and YSLEER. CDR3 sequence (DNA): TGCGCCAGCAGCCCTATGCGGGGGAACACCGGGGAGCTGTTTTTT. It encodes CASSPMRGNTGELFF.

The gene calls are TRBV19 and TRBJ2-1; D is uncertain. V was pared by 4 bases and J by 6 bases, with 7 bases between. The CDR3 length is 12 residues. Germline CDR1 LNHDA, CDR2 SQIVND (reference sequence). CDR3 coding DNA: TGTGCCAGTAGTAGGGCCGTCAATGAGCAGTTCTTC. Encoded protein: CASSRAVNEQFF.

The chain employs TRBV30 and TRBJ1-5, with D uncertain. Germline CDR1 GTSNPN, CDR2 SVGIG (reference sequence). The CDR3 is 14 amino acids. The V and J ends lost 2 bases and 4 bases respectively, with 12 bases between them. CDR3 nucleotides: TGTGCCTGGAGTCAGAGTACGAGGAATCAGCCCCAGCATTTT. Translating gives CAWSQSTRNQPQHF.

V usage is TRBV2 and J usage is TRBJ2-1; 7 nucleotides agree with TRBD2. Unmatched junction bases numbered 8, after V lost 2 bases and J lost 7 bases. Germline-derived CDR1 and CDR2 are SNHLY and FYNNEI. The CDR3 loop spans 15 amino acids. DNA of the CDR3: TGTGCCAGCAGTGAAAACGGACTAGGAGGGAATGAGCAGTTCTTC. It is translated as CASSENGLGGNEQFF.

This sequence joins TRBV29-1 and TRBJ2-1, with D unclear. In germline, CDR1 is SQVTM, CDR2 ANQGSEA. CDR3 length: 13 amino acids. The V and J ends lost 5 bases and 0 bases respectively, with 8 bases between them. This CDR3 reads CSVSPGSYNEQFF. CDR3 sequence (DNA): TGCAGCGTTAGTCCCGGCTCCTACAATGAGCAGTTCTTC.